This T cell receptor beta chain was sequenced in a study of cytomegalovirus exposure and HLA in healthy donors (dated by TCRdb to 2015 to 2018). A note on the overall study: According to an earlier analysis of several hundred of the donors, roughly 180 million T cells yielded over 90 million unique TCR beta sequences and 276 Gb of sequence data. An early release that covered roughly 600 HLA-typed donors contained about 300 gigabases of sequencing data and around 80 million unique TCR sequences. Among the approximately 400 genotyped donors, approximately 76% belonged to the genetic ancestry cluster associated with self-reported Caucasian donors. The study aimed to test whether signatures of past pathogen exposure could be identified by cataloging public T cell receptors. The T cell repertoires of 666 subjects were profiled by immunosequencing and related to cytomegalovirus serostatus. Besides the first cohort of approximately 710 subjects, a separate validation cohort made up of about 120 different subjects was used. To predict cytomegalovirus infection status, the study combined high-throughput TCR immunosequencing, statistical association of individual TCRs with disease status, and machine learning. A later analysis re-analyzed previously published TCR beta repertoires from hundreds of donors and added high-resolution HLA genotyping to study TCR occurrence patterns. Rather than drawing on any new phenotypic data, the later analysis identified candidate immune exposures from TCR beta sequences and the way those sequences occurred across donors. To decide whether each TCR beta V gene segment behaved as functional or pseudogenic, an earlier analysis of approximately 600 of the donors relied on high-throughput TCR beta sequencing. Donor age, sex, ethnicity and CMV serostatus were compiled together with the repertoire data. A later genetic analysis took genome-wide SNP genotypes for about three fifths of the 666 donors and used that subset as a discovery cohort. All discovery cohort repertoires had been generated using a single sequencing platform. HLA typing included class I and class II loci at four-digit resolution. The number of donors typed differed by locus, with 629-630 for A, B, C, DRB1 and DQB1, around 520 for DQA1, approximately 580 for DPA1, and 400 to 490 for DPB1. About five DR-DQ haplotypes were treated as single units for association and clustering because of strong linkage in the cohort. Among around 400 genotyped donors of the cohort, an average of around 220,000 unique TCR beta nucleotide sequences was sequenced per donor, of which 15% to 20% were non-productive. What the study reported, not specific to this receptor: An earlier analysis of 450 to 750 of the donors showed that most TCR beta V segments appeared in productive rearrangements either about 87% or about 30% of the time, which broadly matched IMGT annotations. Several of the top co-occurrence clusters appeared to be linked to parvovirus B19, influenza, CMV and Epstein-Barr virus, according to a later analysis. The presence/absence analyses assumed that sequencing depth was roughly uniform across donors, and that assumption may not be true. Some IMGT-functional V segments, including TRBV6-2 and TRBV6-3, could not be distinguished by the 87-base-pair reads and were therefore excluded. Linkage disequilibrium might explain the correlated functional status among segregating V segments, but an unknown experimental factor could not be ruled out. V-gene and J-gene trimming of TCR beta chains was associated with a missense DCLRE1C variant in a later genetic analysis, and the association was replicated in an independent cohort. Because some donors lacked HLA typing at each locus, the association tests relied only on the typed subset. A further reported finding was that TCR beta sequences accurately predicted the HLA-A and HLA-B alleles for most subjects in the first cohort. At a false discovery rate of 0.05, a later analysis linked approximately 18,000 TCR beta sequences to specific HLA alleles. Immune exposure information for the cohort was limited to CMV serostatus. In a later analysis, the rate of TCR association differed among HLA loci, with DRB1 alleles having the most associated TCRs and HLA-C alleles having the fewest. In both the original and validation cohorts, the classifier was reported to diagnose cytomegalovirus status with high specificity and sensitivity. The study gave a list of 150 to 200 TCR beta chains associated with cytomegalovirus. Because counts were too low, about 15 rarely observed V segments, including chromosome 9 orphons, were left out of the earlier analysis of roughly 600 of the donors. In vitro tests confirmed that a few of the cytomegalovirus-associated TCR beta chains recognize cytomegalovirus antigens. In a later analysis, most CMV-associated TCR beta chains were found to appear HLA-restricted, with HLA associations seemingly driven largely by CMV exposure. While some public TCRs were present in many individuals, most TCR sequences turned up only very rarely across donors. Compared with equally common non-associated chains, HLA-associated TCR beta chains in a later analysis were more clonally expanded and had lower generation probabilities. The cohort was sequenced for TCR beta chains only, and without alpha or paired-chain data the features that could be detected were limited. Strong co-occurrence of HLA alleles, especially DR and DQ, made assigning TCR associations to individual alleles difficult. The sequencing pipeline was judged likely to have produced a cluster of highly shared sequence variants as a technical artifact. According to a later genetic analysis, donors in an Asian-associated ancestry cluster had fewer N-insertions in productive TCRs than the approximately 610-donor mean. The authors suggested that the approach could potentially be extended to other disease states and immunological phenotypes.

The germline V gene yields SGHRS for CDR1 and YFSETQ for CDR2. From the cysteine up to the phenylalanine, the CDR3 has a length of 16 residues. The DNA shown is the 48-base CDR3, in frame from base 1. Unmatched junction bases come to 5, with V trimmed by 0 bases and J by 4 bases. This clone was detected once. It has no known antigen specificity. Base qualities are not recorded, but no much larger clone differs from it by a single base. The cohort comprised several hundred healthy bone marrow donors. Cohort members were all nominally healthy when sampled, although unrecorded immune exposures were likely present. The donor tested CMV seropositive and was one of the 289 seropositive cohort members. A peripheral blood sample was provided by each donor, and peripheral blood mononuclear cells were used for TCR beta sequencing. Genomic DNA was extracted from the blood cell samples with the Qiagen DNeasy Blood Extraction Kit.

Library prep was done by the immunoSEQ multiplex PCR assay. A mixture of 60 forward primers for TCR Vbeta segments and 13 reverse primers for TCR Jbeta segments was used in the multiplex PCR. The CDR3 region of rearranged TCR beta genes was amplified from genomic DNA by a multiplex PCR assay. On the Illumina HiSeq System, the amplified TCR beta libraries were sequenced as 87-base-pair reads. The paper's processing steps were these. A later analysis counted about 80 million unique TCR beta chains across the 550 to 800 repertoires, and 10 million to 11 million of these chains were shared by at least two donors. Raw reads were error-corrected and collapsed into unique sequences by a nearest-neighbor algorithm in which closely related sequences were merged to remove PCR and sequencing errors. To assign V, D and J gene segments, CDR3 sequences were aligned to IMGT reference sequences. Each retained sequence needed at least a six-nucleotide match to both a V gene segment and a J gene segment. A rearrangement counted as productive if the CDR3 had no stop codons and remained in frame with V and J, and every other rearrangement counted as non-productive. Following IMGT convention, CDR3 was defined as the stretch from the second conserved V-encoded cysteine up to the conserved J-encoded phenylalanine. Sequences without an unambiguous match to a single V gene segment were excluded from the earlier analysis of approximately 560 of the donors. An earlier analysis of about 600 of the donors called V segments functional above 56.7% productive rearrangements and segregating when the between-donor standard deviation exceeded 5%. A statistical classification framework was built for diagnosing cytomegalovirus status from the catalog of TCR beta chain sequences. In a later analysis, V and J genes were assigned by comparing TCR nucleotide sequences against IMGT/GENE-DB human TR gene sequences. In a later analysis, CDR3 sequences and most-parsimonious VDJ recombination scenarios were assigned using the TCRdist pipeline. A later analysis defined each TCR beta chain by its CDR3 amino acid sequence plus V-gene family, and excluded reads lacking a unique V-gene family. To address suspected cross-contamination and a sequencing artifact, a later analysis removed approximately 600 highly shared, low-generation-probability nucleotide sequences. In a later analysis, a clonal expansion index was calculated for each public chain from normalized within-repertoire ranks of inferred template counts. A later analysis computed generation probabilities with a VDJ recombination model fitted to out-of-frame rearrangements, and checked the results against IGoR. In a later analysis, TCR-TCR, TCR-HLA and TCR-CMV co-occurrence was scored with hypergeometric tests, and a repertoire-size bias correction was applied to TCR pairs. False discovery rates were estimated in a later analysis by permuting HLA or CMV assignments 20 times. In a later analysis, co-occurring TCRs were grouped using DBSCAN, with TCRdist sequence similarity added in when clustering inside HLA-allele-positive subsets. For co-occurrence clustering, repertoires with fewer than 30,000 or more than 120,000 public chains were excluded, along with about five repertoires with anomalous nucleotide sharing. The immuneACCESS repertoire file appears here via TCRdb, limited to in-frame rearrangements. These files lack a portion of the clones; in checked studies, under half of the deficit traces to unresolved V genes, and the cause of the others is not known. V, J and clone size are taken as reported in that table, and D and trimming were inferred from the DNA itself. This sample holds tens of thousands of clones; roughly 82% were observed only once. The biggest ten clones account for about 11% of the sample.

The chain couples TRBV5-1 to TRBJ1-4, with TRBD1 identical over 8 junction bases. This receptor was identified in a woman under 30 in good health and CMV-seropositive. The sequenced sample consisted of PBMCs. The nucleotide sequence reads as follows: TGCGCCAGCAGCTTGGGGCAGGGGGCGTATAATGAAAAACTGTTTTTT. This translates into CASSLGQGAYNEKLFF.